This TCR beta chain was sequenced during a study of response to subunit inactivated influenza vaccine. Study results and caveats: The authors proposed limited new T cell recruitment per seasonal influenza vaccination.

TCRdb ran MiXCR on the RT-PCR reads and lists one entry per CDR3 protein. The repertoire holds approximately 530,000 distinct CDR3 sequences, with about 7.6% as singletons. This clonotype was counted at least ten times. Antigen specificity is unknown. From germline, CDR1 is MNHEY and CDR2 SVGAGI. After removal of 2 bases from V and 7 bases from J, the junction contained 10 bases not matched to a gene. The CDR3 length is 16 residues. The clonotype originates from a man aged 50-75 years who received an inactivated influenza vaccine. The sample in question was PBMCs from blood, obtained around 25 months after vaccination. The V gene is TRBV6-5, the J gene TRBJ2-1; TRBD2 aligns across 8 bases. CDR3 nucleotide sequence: TGTGCCAGCAGTTACCCAGCGGGAGTGGGAGGGAATGAGCAGTTCTTC. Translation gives CASSYPAGVGGNEQFF.